There are many counts of the clone carrying this T cell receptor (beta chain). Its antigen is still unknown. Researchers amplified the TCR beta CDR3 regions from RNA transcripts. HTBI primers were employed in a first-round RT-PCR of the TCR CDR3. TCRdb called the multiplex PCR reads again in MiXCR, with one record for every CDR3 protein. The profile shows over 650,000 distinct CDR3 sequences, over 15% of them singletons. These data are taken from a study of T cells in Graves' hyperthyroidism and ophthalmopathy. Study-wide results and limits: Blood also showed most of the thyroid clonotypes that were expanded above 0.001.

CDR3 size: 15 residues. V lost 3 bases, J lost 1 base, and 4 bases stayed unmatched. Germline V gene data show CDR1 as KGHDR and CDR2 as SFDVKD. This TCR derives from a young man with Graves' hyperthyroidism. The chain employs TRBV24-1 and TRBJ2-7; 8 bases align to TRBD1. The sequenced sample was blood. The CDR3 nucleotides are TGTGCCACCAGTGATACCGGGACAGGTTCCTACGAGCAGTACTTC. Translated, it gives CATSDTGTGSYEQYF.